This paragraph covers one T cell receptor (beta chain) sequence. Its antigen remains unknown. The entry originates in a study of T cell responses to AZD1222 COVID-19 vaccine. Germline values: CDR1 MDHEN, CDR2 SYDVKM. Trimming stripped 3 bases from V and 5 bases from J, with 19 bases between. The CDR3 loop spans 16 amino acids. Findings of the study overall: Baseline serology detected seropositivity in only six AZD1222 recipients.

Repertoires were generated with immunoSEQ multiplex PCR, while TCRdb's copy carries only in-frame clones and drops some. The sample comprises 120,000 or so clones, approximately 90% of which are singletons, and 1.4% to 1.5% rests with the top ten. The rearrangement uses TRBV28 and TRBJ2-5, with D possibly matching TRBD2 (6 bases). Sample: peripheral blood, taken on day 0 of AZD1222 vaccination. The receptor's source is an adult in good health. This CDR3 reads CASSFRPGALLETQYF. The CDR3 nucleotides read TGTGCCAGCAGTTTTCGACCGGGAGCCCTACTGGAGACCCAGTACTTC.